The present entry profiles one T cell receptor (beta chain) with its context. The record originates from a study of blood T cell repertoires in COVID-19. In the study overall: There were acute and convalescent COVID-19 samples, and they came from the United States, Italy and Spain. T cells, B-cell-depleted T cells, or PBMCs supplied cDNA or gDNA.

Authors' data handling: The authors estimated nucleated cell counts from reference gene primer amplification. Profiling relied on immunoSEQ multiplex PCR, and the TCRdb table lists in-frame clones only, not all of them. Clone size and V and J calls were adopted from that table, with D and trimming inferred from the DNA. The top ten hold less than 9.5% of the sample, which has roughly 150,000 clones, around three quarters seen once. The V gene lost 10 bases and the J gene lost 0 bases, with 10 bases spanning the gap. The germline V gene encodes CDR1 ENHRY and CDR2 SYGVKD. The CDR3 length is 12 residues.

Sequencing was performed on peripheral blood. This chain joins TRBV10-3 and TRBJ2-7; tentatively, D is TRBD2 (5 bases). This receptor was identified in a man between 60 and 75 years old with acute or convalescent COVID-19. CDR3 nucleotides: TGTGCCACAGACGGGGACTCCTACGAGCAGTACTTC. It translates to CATDGDSYEQYF.